Below, 3 T cell receptor beta chains from the same sample are listed, as sequenced in a study of cytomegalovirus exposure and HLA in healthy donors. 60 Vbeta and 13 Jbeta primers were used in PCR. Produced via immunoSEQ multiplex PCR; TCRdb's table is partial and in-frame only. In the table there are over 95,000 clones, around 77% of which are singletons. The sequenced sample was PBMCs. All receptors derive from a man aged 35-49 years in good health and CMV-seropositive.

The table lists this clone with a few counts. One end of the junction varies from germline; a read error may be responsible. The genes are TRBV7-7 and TRBJ2-2; TRBD1 matches at 9 bases. This CDR3 spans 17 amino acids. CDR1 is SSHAT and CDR2 is FNYEAQ in the germline V gene (reference sequence). As DNA, the CDR3 is TGTGCTAGCAGCCGCCTCACAGGGGGCGCGGAAACCGGGGAGCTGTTTTTT. Encoded protein: CASSRLTGGAETGELFF. Full variable domain (missing parts from reference TRBV7-7 and TRBJ2-2): GAGVSQSPRYKVTKRGQDVTLRCDPISSHATLYWYQQALGQGPEFLTYFNYEAQPDKSGLPSDRFSAERPEGSISTLTIQRTEQRDSAMYRCASSRLTGGAETGELFFGEGSRLTVL.

The chain links TRBV6-4 to TRBJ2-6, with a tentative D call TRBD2 (5 bases). The CDR3 loop spans 16 amino acids. Per the germline V gene, CDR1 is MRHNA and CDR2 is SNTAGT. The V end lost 0 bases, the J end lost 0 bases, and 6 bases lay between the germline ends. In DNA, the CDR3 is TGTGCCAGCAGTGACTCAGGGAGCTCTGGGGCCAACGTCCTGACTTTC. Its protein product is CASSDSGSSGANVLTF.

This clone has just a few counts. The chain employs TRBV5-5 and TRBJ1-2; weak D call: TRBD1 (5 bases). The V end lost 3 bases, the J end lost 4 bases, and 22 bases lay between the germline ends. Germline V gene sequence: CDR1 SGHKS, CDR2 YYEKEE (reference sequence). The CDR3 consists of 17 residues. The CDR3 nucleotides read TGTGCCAGCAGCTCCACCTCCGGGACTATCCCGGGCTATGGCTACACCTTC. It yields the protein CASSSTSGTIPGYGYTF.